A single sample is the source of the 4 T cell receptor beta chains below, sequenced in a study of blood T cells in healthy people across ages. Next came a second PCR, run for 7 to 11 cycles, which used a sample-barcoded 5' primer along with a J-beta primer mix. TCRdb re-called the 5' RACE reads through MiXCR, storing one row per CDR3 protein. The sample carries around 1,100,000 distinct CDR3 sequences, around two fifths recorded once. Material for sequencing was blood. The receptor set was obtained from a man younger than 30 in good health.

V gene TRBV4-2 combines with J gene TRBJ1-1; 9 nucleotides match TRBD1. Germline lookup yields CDR1 LGHNA and CDR2 YNFKEQ. This CDR3 has 15 amino acids. Unmatched junction bases numbered 11, after V lost 7 bases and J lost 5 bases. The chain's CDR3 is CASNPTGGAETEAFF. The CDR3, as DNA: TGTGCCAGCAACCCAACAGGGGGCGCGGAGACTGAAGCTTTCTTT.

The chain couples TRBV7-9 to TRBJ2-7; D is possibly TRBD1 (6 bases). Germline V gene lookup returns CDR1 SEHNR and CDR2 FQNEAQ (reference sequence). V shed 7 bases and J shed 10 bases, with 17 bases lying between them. The CDR3 covers 12 residues. CDR3 nucleotide sequence: TGTGCCAGCACCCTGGACAGTGGTGTTCAGTACTTC. Translation gives CASTLDSGVQYF.

A few counts support this clonotype. This chain links TRBV6-5 with TRBJ1-2; D uncertain. This CDR3 spans 16 amino acids. Trimming removed 2 bases from V and 10 bases from J, with 23 bases in between. Germline CDR1 reads MNHEY; CDR2 reads SVGAGI. This CDR3 is CASSYNIGGSSRDYTF. In nucleotides, the CDR3 is TGTGCCAGCAGTTACAATATCGGCGGCAGTTCGCGGGACTACACCTTC.

The chain carries TRBV28 and TRBJ1-2; a weak D match, TRBD1 (5 bases). Trimming removed 4 bases at V and 2 bases at J, with 17 bases between. CDR1 is MDHEN and CDR2 is SYDVKM in the germline V gene. This CDR3 comprises 16 residues. CDR3 loop: CASSSPRGTANYGYTF. DNA for the CDR3: TGTGCCAGCAGTTCTCCCCGCGGGACGGCCAACTATGGCTACACCTTC.